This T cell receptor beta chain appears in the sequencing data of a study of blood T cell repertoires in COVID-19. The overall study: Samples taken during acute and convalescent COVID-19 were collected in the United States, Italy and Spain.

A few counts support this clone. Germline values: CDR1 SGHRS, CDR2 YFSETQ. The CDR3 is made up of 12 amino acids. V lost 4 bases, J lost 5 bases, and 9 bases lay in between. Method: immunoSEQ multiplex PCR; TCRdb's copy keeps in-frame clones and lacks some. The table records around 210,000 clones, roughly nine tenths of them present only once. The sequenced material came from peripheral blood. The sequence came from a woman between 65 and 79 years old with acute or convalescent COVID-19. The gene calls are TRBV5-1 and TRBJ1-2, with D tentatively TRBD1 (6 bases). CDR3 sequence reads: CASSRDTYGYTF. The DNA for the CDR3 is TGCGCCAGCAGCCGGGACACATATGGCTACACCTTC.